This TCR beta chain was identified during a study of control samples from healthy donors and cancer patients. The V end lost 4 bases, the J end lost 4 bases, and 11 bases lay between the germline ends. The CDR3 is 14 amino acids. CDR1 and CDR2 from the germline V gene are SGHVS and FQNEAQ. Only in-frame clones appear in the TCRdb table, and some are missing; sequencing was by immunoSEQ multiplex PCR. The sample lists 150,000 to 200,000 clones, more than 85% seen once, with around 2% in the top ten. V is TRBV7-8 and J is TRBJ2-1, with a weak D call TRBD2 (6 bases). The clonotype originates from a woman aged 40 to 50 in good health. Sequenced sample: blood. The CDR3 is CASSWGDGYNEQFF. The CDR3 DNA sequence: TGTGCCAGCAGCTGGGGGGACGGATACAATGAGCAGTTCTTC.